A single sample is the source of the 15 T cell receptor beta chains below, sequenced in a study of blood T cell repertoires in COVID-19. Using immunoSEQ multiplex PCR, the repertoire was profiled, and TCRdb retains in-frame clones only, with some absent. The top ten clones hold around 4.7% of a sample with a few hundred thousand clones, 65% to 90% of them seen once. The sample comprised peripheral blood. The receptors were sampled from a human donor in a cohort sampled during active COVID-19.

The chain is built from TRBV7-2 and TRBJ1-6; D is ambiguous. There are 16 residues in the CDR3. CDR1 is SGHTA and CDR2 is FQGNSA in the germline V gene. Trimming removed 3 bases at V and 3 bases at J, with 12 bases between. The CDR3 nucleotides are TGTGCCAGCAGCTTGAGGAGCGGATACTATAATTCACCCCTCCACTTT. Translated, it gives CASSLRSGYYNSPLHF.

The J gene is TRBJ2-1, the V gene TRBV9; 9 bases agree with TRBD1. V shed 3 bases and J 1 base; nucleotides not matched to a gene: 5. CDR3 length equals 16 residues. Germline V gene data show CDR1 as SGDLS and CDR2 as YYNGEE. The CDR3 region has the DNA TGTGCCAGCAGCGCCCAGACAGGGGGATCCTACAATGAGCAGTTCTTC. The encoded protein is CASSAQTGGSYNEQFF. The whole variable domain, filled in from reference TRBV9 and TRBJ2-1, reads DSGVTQTPKHLITATGQRVTLRCSPRSGDLSVYWYQQSLDQGLQFLIQYYNGEERAKGNILERFSAQQFPDLHSELNLSSLELGDSALYFCASSAQTGGSYNEQFFGPGTRLTVL.

This clone occurred a few times. The chain has TRBV24-1 and TRBJ2-5; 12 bases are a match to TRBD2. V was pared by 9 bases and J by 4 bases, with 2 bases of the junction left unmatched. This CDR3 has 13 residues. The germline gives CDR1 KGHDR, CDR2 SFDVKD. CDR3 protein: CATGGLAGETQYF. CDR3 in DNA: TGTGCCACCGGGGGACTAGCGGGAGAGACCCAGTACTTC.

The V gene is TRBV18, the J gene TRBJ2-7; D perhaps matches TRBD2 (5 bases). The CDR3 consists of 14 residues. CDR1 KGHSH and CDR2 LQKENI come from the germline V gene. Trimming cost V 3 bases and J 0 bases, with 9 bases left between them. In DNA, the CDR3 is TGTGCCAGCTCACCGCGGGCAAGCTCCTACGAGCAGTACTTC. Translated: CASSPRASSYEQYF.

This chain's CDR3 is CASSQGGGNYGYTF. The CDR3, as DNA: TGTGCCAGCAGCCAAGGGGGGGGAAACTATGGCTACACCTTC. The chain employs TRBV4-2 and TRBJ1-2, with D possibly TRBD1 on 5 matching bases. The length of the CDR3 is 14 residues. V was shortened by 1 base and J by 2 bases, with 8 bases between the two germline ends. The germline gives CDR1 LGHNA, CDR2 YNFKEQ.

V is TRBV28 and J is TRBJ1-2; D not certain. Germline-derived CDR1 and CDR2 are MDHEN and SYDVKM. The CDR3 totals 14 residues. V was clipped by 5 bases and J by 4 bases, with 14 bases between them. The CDR3 coding sequence is TGTGCCAGCAGTACACTCACCGGGTCCTATGGCTACACCTTC. It codes for CASSTLTGSYGYTF.

This clone was seen a single time. V and J are TRBV5-1 and TRBJ2-5; weak D call: TRBD2 (5 bases). Trimming removed 0 bases from V and 9 bases from J, with 6 bases in between. The CDR3 consists of 11 residues. CDR1 is SGHRS and CDR2 is YFSETQ in the germline V gene. CDR3 loop: CASSLAGAQYF. The DNA for the CDR3 is TGCGCCAGCAGCTTGGCCGGGGCCCAGTACTTC.

This sequence joins TRBV19 and TRBJ1-6; D is possibly TRBD1 (6 bases). Germline CDR1 LNHDA, CDR2 SQIVND (reference sequence). This CDR3 has 16 residues. Trimming shortened V by 3 bases and J by 0 bases, and 9 bases separated the two germline ends. The CDR3 protein is CASSIGQSSYNSPLHF. CDR3 sequence (DNA): TGTGCCAGTAGTATCGGACAGAGCTCCTATAATTCACCCCTCCACTTT.

This chain uses TRBV5-4 with TRBJ2-7, with 13 bases that match TRBD2. Germline-derived CDR1 and CDR2 are SGHNT and YYREEE (reference sequence). After removal of 3 bases from V and 0 bases from J, the junction contained 3 bases not matched to a gene. This CDR3 has 16 residues. DNA of the CDR3: TGTGCCAGCAGCTCCGGGACTAGCGGGACCTCCTACGAGCAGTACTTC. Translated, it gives CASSSGTSGTSYEQYF.

The J gene is TRBJ1-2, the V gene TRBV19; D gene unclear. Germline values: CDR1 LNHDA, CDR2 SQIVND (reference sequence). Trimming left V 6 bases short and J 3 bases short, with 8 bases between. CDR3 length: 12 amino acids. CDR3 nucleotide sequence: TGTGCCAGTAGGTGGAGGGACTATGGCTACACCTTC. Translated, it gives CASRWRDYGYTF.

This clone was recorded only once. Other DNA sequences of this sample code for an identical CDR3. The chain links TRBV11-2 to TRBJ2-7, with D uncertain. Deletions cut 0 bases from V and 1 base from J, with 7 bases between. This CDR3 region has 14 residues. Germline CDR1 SGHAT, CDR2 FQNNGV. The CDR3 DNA is TGTGCCAGCAGCTTAGATCGAGCTTCCTACGAGCAGTACTTC. Encoded protein: CASSLDRASYEQYF.

This clone was seen a few times. V usage is TRBV28 and J usage is TRBJ1-2, with 11 bases that match TRBD1. Germline assignment: CDR1 MDHEN and CDR2 SYDVKM. V trimming: 11 bases; J trimming: 5 bases; junction bases outside the gene matches: 13. The CDR3 consists of 15 residues. DNA for the CDR3: TGTGCCGGCTCCCAGGGACAGGGGGTTTATTATGGCTACACCTTC. Encoded protein: CAGSQGQGVYYGYTF.

The J gene is TRBJ1-2, the V gene TRBV5-1, with 7 positions matching TRBD1. V was clipped by 5 bases and J by 0 bases; unmatched bases: 10. This CDR3 has 16 amino acids. Per the germline V gene, CDR1 is SGHRS and CDR2 is YFSETQ. CDR3 nucleotides: TGCGCCAGCAGTAATGATCGGGGGACAGCTAACTATGGCTACACCTTC. It yields the protein CASSNDRGTANYGYTF.

The V call is TRBV30, the J call TRBJ2-2; 8 nucleotides match TRBD2. With 0 bases clipped from V and 6 bases from J, the junction kept 12 bases outside the gene matches. Germline V gene sequence: CDR1 GTSNPN, CDR2 SVGIG (reference sequence). The CDR3 runs 17 residues. CDR3 protein: CAWSVWVAGRWSGELFF. The CDR3 nucleotides are TGTGCCTGGAGTGTATGGGTAGCGGGAAGATGGTCCGGGGAGCTGTTTTTT.

The chain carries TRBV4-3 and TRBJ2-5; TRBD2 might be the D (5 bases). This CDR3 is built from 15 residues. V was clipped by 0 bases and J by 3 bases, with 11 bases between them. The germline V gene has CDR1 LGHNA and CDR2 YSLEER. The DNA for the CDR3 is TGCGCCAGCAGCCAAGATCCTAGCAATGAAGAGACCCAGTACTTC. Translated, it gives CASSQDPSNEETQYF.